The sequence of this T cell receptor beta chain was determined in a study of response to subunit inactivated influenza vaccine. Broader study findings: Each seasonal influenza vaccination, the authors suggested, recruits few new T cells.

This clonotype has only a few counts. Its matching antigen is unknown. TCRdb processed the RT-PCR reads anew with MiXCR; each CDR3 protein has one entry. The repertoire holds roughly 570,000 distinct CDR3 sequences, with 10% to 15% as singletons. Trimming left V 6 bases short and J 1 base short, with 12 bases between. Looked up from germline, CDR1 is SGHVS and CDR2 is FNYEAQ. The CDR3 runs to 15 residues. This clonotype was obtained from a man in his fifties or sixties who received an inactivated influenza vaccine. The material was PBMCs from blood, obtained roughly 6 weeks after vaccination. This chain links TRBV7-6 with TRBJ2-2; either TRBD1 or TRBD2 may supply D (5 bases each). CDR3 sequence (DNA): TGTGCCAGCAGACGGGACGCCGAGAACACCGGGGAGCTGTTTTTT. Translating gives CASRRDAENTGELFF. The full variable domain, completed using reference TRBV7-6 and TRBJ2-2, is GAGVSQSPRYKVTKRGQDVALRCDPISGHVSLYWYRQALGQGPEFLTYFNYEAQQDKSGLPNDRFSAERPEGSISTLTIQRTEQRDSAMYRCASRRDAENTGELFFGEGSRLTVL.